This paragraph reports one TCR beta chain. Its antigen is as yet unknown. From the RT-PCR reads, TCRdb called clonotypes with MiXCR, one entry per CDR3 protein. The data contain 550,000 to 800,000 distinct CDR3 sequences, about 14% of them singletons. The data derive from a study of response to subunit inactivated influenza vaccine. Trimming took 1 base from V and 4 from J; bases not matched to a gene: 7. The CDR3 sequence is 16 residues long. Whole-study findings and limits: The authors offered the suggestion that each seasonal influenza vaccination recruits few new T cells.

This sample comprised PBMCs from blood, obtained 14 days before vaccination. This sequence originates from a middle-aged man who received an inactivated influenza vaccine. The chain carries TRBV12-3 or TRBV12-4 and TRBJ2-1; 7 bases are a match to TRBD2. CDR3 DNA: TGTGCCAGCAGTTTAGGATTGCGGGGGTCATACAATGAGCAGTTCTTC. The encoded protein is CASSLGLRGSYNEQFF.